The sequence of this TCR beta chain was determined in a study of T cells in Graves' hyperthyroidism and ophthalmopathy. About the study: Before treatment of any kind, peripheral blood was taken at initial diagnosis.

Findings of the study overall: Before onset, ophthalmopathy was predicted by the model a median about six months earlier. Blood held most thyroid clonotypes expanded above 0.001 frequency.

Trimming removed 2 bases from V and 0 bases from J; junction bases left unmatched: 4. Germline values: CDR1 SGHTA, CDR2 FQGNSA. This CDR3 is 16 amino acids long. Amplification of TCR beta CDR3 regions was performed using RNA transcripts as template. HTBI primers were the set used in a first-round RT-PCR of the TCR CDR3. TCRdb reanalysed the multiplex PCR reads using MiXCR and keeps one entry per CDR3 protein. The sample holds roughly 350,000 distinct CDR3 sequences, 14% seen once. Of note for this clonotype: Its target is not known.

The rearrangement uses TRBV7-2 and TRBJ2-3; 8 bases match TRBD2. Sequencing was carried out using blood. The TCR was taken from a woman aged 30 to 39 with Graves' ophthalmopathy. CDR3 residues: CASSLTSGLSTDTQYF. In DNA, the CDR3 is TGTGCCAGCAGCTTAACTAGCGGACTTAGCACAGATACGCAGTATTTT.